This T cell receptor beta chain was captured in a study of blood T cell repertoires in COVID-19. As for the study in general: Donors in the United States, Italy and Spain gave samples during acute or convalescent COVID-19. In each case, the material was cDNA or gDNA derived from T cells, B-cell-depleted T cells, or PBMCs.

This clone was detected a few times. From germline, CDR1 is LNHDA and CDR2 SQIVND (reference sequence). Trimming removed 7 bases from V and 0 bases from J; junction bases left unmatched: 6. The CDR3 is 16 residues long. Those enrolled, adults aged roughly 18 to 90 years, came from 25 or so US areas. Clinical histories supplied by participants themselves formed the basis of cohort assignment. The method was immunoSEQ multiplex PCR; TCRdb's version includes in-frame clones alone and lacks a portion of them. The profile covers 300,000 or so clones, with roughly 90% appearing a single time and 1.1% taken by the ten largest.

What was sequenced was PBMCs or T cells enriched from blood (not recorded which). V usage is TRBV19 and J usage is TRBJ1-5, with 10 bases fitting TRBD1. The source is a woman aged 30 to 39 who had recovered from COVID-19. This chain's CDR3 is CASKTTGGYSNQPQHF. CDR3 sequence (DNA): TGTGCCAGTAAGACGACAGGGGGCTATAGCAATCAGCCCCAGCATTTT.